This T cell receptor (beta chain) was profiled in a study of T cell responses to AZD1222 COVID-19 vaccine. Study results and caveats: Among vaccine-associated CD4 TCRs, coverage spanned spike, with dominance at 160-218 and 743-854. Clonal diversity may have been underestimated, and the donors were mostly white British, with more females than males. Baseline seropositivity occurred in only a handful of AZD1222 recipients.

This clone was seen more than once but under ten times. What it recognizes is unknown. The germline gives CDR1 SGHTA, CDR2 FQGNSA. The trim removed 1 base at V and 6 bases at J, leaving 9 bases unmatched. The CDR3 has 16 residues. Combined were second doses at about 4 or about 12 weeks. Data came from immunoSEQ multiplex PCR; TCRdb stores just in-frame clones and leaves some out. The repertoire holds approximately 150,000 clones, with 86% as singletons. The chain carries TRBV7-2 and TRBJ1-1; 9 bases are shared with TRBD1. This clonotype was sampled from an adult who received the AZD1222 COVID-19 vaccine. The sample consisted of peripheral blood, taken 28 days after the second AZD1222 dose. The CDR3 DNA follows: TGTGCCAGCAGCTTAGTCGGTGGGAGACAGGGGGCTGAAGCTTTCTTT. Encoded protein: CASSLVGGRQGAEAFF.